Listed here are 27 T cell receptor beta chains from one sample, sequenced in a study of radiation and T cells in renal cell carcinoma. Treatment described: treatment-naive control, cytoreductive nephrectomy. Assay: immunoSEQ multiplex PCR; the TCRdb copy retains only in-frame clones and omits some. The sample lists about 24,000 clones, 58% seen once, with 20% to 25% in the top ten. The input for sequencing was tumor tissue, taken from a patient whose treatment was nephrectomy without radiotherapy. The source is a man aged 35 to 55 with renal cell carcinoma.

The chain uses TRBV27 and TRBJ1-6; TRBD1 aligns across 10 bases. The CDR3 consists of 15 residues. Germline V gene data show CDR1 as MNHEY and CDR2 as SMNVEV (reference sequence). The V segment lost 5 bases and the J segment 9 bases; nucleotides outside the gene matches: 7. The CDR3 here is CASSLTTGGRSPLHF. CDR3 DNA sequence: TGTGCCAGCAGTCTAACGACAGGGGGCCGTTCACCCCTCCACTTT.

CDR3 loop: CASSRQQGLGTDTQYF. CDR3 sequence (DNA): TGCGCCAGCAGCAGACAACAGGGATTAGGTACAGATACGCAGTATTTT. This chain links TRBV5-1 with TRBJ2-3, with D possibly matching TRBD1 (6 bases). Germline CDR1 and CDR2: SGHRS and YFSETQ. The CDR3 spans 16 residues. V shed 4 bases and J shed 3 bases, with 18 bases lying between them.

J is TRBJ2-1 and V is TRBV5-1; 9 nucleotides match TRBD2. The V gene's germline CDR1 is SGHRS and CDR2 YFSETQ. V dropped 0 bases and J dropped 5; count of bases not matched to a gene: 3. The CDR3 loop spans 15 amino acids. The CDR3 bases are TGCGCCAGCAGCTTGGAAGGGACTAGCAACAATGAGCAGTTCTTC. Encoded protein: CASSLEGTSNNEQFF.

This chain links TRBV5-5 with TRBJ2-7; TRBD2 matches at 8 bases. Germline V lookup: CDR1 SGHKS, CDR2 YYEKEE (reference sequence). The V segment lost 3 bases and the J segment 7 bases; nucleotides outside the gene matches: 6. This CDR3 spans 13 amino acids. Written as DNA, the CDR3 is TGTGCCAGCAGCTACGGGACTAGTTGGGAGCAGTACGTC. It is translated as CASSYGTSWEQYV.

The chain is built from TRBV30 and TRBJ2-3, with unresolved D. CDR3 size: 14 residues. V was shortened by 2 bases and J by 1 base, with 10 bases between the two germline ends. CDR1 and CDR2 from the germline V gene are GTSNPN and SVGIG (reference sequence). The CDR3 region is CAWSNIGRTDTQYF. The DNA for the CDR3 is TGTGCCTGGAGTAACATAGGGCGCACAGATACGCAGTATTTT. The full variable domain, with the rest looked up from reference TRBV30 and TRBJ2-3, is SQTIHQWPATLVQPVGSPLSLECTVEGTSNPNLYWYRQAAGRGLQLLFYSVGIGQISSEVPQNLSASRPQDRQFILSSKKLLLSDSGFYLCAWSNIGRTDTQYFGPGTRLTVL.

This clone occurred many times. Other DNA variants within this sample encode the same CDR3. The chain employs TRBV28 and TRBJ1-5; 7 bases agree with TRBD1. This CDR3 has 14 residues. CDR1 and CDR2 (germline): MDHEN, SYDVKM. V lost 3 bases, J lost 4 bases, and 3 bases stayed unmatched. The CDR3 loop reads CASSFEGANQPQHF. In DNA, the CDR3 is TGTGCCAGCAGTTTCGAGGGGGCTAATCAGCCCCAGCATTTT.

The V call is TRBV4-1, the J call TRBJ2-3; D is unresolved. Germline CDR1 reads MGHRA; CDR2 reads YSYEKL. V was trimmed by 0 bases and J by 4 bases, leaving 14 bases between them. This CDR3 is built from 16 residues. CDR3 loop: CASSQDWGRWADTQYF. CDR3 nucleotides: TGCGCCAGCAGCCAAGATTGGGGTCGCTGGGCAGATACGCAGTATTTT.

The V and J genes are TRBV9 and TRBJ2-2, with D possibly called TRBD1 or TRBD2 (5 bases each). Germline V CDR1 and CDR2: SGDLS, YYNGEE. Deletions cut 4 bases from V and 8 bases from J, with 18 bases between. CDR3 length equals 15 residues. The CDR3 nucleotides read TGTGCCAGCAGCCCTTCGGGACCGACGCCTGGGGAGCTGTTTTTT. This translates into CASSPSGPTPGELFF.

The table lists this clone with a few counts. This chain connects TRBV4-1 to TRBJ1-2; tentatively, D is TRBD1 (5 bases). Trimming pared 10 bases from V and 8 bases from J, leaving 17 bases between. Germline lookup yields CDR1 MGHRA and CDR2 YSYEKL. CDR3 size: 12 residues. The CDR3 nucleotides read TGCGCCATTTCTTCAGGGTCAGAGGGCTACACCTTC. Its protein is CAISSGSEGYTF.

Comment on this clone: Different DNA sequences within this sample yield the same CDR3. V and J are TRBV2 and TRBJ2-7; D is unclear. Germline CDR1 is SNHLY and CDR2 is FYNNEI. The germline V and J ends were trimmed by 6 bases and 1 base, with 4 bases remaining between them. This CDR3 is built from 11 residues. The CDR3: CASRLSYEQYV. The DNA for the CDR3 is TGTGCCAGCAGATTGTCCTACGAGCAGTACGTC.

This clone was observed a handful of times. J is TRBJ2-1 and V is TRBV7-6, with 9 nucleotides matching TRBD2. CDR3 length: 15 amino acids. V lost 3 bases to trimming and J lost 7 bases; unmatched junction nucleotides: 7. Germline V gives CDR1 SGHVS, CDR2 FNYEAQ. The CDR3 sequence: CASSLLAGVGNEQFF. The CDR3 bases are TGTGCCAGCAGCTTGTTAGCGGGAGTAGGGAATGAGCAGTTCTTC.

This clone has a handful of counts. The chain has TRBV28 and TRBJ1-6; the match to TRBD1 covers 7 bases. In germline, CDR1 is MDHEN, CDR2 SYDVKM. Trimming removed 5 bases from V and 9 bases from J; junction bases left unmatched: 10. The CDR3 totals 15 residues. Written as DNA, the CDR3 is TGTGCCAGCAGTCCCCCGACAGGGCAGGCTTCACCCCTCCACTTT. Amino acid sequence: CASSPPTGQASPLHF. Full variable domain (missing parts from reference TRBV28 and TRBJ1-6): DVKVTQSSRYLVKRTGEKVFLECVQDMDHENMFWYRQDPGLGLRLIYFSYDVKMKEKGDIPEGYSVSREKKERFSLILESASTNQTSMYLCASSPPTGQASPLHFGNGTRLTVT.

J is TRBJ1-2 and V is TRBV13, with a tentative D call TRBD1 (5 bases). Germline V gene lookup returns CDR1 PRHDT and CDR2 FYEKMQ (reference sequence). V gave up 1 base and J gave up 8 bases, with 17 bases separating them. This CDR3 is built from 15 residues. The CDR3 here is CASSLAGAPSSGYTF. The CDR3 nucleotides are TGTGCCAGCAGCTTAGCTGGGGCCCCCTCGTCGGGCTACACCTTC.

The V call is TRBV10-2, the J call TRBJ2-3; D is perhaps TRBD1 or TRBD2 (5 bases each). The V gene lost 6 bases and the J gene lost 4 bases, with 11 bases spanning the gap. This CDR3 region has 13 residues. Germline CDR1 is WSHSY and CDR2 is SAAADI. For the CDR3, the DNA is TGCGCCAGCAGCCCACGAGGGGCAGATACGCAGTATTTT. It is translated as CASSPRGADTQYF.

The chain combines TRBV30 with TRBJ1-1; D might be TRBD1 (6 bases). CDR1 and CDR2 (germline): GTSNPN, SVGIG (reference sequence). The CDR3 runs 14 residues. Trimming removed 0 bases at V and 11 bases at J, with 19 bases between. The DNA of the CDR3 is TGTGCCTGGAGTGTAGGGGGGACAAGCACGAAGGCTTTCTTT. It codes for CAWSVGGTSTKAFF.

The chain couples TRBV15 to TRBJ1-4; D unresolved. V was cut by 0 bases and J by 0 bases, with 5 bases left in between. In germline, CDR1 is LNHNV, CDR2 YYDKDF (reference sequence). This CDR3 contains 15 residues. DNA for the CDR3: TGTGCCACCAGCAGAGACACAGCAACTAATGAAAAACTGTTTTTT. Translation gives CATSRDTATNEKLFF.

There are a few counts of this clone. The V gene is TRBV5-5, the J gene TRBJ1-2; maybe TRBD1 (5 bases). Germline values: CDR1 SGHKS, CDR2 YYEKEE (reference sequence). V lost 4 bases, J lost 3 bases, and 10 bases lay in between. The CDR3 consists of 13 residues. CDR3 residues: CASSRDGDYGYTF. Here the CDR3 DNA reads TGTGCCAGCAGCCGGGACGGAGACTATGGCTACACCTTC. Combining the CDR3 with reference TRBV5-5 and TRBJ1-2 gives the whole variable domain DAGVTQSPTHLIKTRGQQVTLRCSPISGHKSVSWYQQVLGQGPQFIFQYYEKEERGRGNFPDRFSARQFPNYSSELNVNALLLGDSALYLCASSRDGDYGYTFGSGTRLTVV.

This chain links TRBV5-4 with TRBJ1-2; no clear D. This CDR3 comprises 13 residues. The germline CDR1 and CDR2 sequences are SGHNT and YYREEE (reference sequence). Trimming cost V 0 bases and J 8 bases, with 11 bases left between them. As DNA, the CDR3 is TGTGCCAGCAGCTTGGCACGCGGGATCGGCTACACCTTC. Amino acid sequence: CASSLARGIGYTF. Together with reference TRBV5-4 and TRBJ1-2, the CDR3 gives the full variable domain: ETGVTQSPTHLIKTRGQQVTLRCSSQSGHNTVSWYQQALGQGPQFIFQYYREEENGRGNFPPRFSGLQFPNYSSELNVNALELDDSALYLCASSLARGIGYTFGSGTRLTVV.

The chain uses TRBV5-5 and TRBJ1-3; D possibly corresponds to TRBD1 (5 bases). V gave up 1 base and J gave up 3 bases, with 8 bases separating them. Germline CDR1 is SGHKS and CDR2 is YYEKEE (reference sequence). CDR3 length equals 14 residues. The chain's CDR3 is CASSLWGFGNTIYF. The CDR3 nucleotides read TGTGCCAGCAGCTTGTGGGGCTTTGGAAACACCATATATTTT.

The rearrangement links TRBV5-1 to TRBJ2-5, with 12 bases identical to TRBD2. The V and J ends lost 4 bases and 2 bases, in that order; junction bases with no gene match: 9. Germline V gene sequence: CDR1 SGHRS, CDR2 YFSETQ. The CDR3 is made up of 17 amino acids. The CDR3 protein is CASSLTGTSGSQETQYF. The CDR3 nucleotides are TGCGCCAGCAGCCTCACTGGGACTAGCGGGTCGCAAGAGACCCAGTACTTC.

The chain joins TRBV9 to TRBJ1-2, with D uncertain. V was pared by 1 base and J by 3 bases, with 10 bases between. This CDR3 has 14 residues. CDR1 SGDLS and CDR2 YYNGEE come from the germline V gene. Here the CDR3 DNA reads TGTGCCAGCAGCGTATCCCGGCAGGACTATGGCTACACCTTC. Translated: CASSVSRQDYGYTF.

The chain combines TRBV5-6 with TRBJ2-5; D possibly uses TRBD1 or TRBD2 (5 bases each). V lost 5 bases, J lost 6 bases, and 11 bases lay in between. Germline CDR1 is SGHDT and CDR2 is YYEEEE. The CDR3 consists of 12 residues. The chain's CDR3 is CASRLRGQTQYF. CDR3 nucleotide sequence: TGTGCCAGCAGGTTGAGGGGACAGACCCAGTACTTC.

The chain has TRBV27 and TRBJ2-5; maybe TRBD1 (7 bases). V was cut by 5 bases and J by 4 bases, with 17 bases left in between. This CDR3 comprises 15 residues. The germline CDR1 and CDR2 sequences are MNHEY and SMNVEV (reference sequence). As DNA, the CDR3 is TGTGCCAGCAGTCTCAGGGGGGCCGGGTTAGAGACCCAGTACTTC. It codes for CASSLRGAGLETQYF.

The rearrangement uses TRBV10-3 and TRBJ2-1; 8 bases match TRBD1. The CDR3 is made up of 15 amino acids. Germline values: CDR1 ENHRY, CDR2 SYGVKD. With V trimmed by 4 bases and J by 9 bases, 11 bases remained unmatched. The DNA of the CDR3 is TGTGCCATCAGTGGCGGACAGGGAGGACAAGTTGAGCAGTTCTTC. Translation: CAISGGQGGQVEQFF.

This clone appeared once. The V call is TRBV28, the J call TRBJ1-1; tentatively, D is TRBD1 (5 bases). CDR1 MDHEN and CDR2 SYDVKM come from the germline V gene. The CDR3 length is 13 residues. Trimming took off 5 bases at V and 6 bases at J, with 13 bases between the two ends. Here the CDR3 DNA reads TGTGCCAGCAGTCCTCGGGGAGGGGCTGAAGCTTTCTTT. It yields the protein CASSPRGGAEAFF.

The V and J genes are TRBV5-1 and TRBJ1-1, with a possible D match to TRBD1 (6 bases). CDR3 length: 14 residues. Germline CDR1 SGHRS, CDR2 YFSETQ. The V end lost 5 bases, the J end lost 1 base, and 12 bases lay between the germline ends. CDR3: CASSSGQPNTEAFF. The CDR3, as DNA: TGCGCCAGCAGTTCCGGACAGCCGAACACTGAAGCTTTCTTT.

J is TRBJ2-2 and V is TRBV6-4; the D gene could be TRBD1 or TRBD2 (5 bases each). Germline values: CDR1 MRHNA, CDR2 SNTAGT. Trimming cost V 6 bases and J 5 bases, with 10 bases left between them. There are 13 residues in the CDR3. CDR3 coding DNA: TGTGCCAGCAGACGGGACCTAACCGGGGAGCTGTTTTTT. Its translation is CASRRDLTGELFF.